The 20 T cell receptor beta chains below were found in one sample sequenced in a study of vaccination and CD4 T cells after COVID-19. CD4+ T cells that had been cultured provided DNA sequenced with the Oncomine TCR Beta short-read assay. TCRdb used MiXCR to reprocess the PCR reads, holding one entry per CDR3 protein. Of about 6,100 distinct CDR3 sequences listed, about 50% are singletons. These receptors are not linked to any known antigen. Regarding treatment: approximately nine-day PBMC culture with coronavirus spike peptide pools or control peptides (ViraFEST assay). It was before the COVID-19 pandemic (2011-2018) that the unexposed donor's CD4+ T cells were collected. The material sequenced was CD4+ T cells from blood, cultured in vitro. The origin of the receptors is a human donor in good health.

The chain couples TRBV2 to TRBJ2-1, with 7 bases that match TRBD2. This CDR3 is 14 amino acids long. Germline V CDR1 and CDR2: SNHLY, FYNNEI. Germline trimming cut 2 bases from V and 4 bases from J; bases unmatched to any gene: 2. In nucleotides, the CDR3 is TGTGCCAGCAGTGAACTAGCGGATTACAATGAGCAGTTCTTC. Translating it yields CASSELADYNEQFF.

This clonotype has a handful of counts. V is TRBV5-4 and J is TRBJ2-3; 10 bases are shared with TRBD1. V lost 0 bases to trimming and J lost 4 bases; unmatched junction nucleotides: 8. Per the germline V gene, CDR1 is SGHNT and CDR2 is YYREEE (reference sequence). The CDR3 spans 17 residues. For the CDR3, the DNA is TGTGCCAGCAGCTTGGATTCCGGGACAGGGGCTTCAGATACGCAGTATTTT. Protein: CASSLDSGTGASDTQYF.

The chain carries TRBV27 and TRBJ1-6, with 7 bases that match TRBD1. From germline, CDR1 is MNHEY and CDR2 SMNVEV (reference sequence). The CDR3 consists of 19 residues. The junction had 12 bases not matched to a gene; V was cut back by 0 bases and J by 4 bases. CDR3 residues: CASSLSGTELWGYNSPLHF. The DNA for the CDR3 is TGTGCCAGCAGTTTATCAGGGACAGAATTATGGGGATATAATTCACCCCTCCACTTT.

The J gene is TRBJ1-1, the V gene TRBV19; 8 bases map to TRBD1. Trimming cost V 5 bases and J 5 bases; bases outside gene matches: 7. This CDR3 comprises 14 residues. Looked up from germline, CDR1 is LNHDA and CDR2 is SQIVND (reference sequence). CDR3 in amino acids: CASSPTGGWTEAFF. The CDR3 DNA sequence: TGTGCCAGTAGTCCCACAGGGGGGTGGACTGAAGCTTTCTTT. The full variable domain, rest sourced from reference TRBV19 and TRBJ1-1, is DGGITQSPKYLFRKEGQNVTLSCEQNLNHDAMYWYRQDPGQGLRLIYYSQIVNDFQKGDIAEGYSVSREKKESFPLTVTSAQKNPTAFYLCASSPTGGWTEAFFGQGTRLTVV.

The chain employs TRBV6-2 or TRBV6-3 and TRBJ2-7; TRBD2 is a possible D gene (6 bases). This CDR3 contains 11 residues. CDR1 is MNHEY and CDR2 is SVGEGT in the germline V gene. Trimming removed 5 bases from V and 5 bases from J, with 7 bases in between. The CDR3 sequence: CASSRRDEQYF. The CDR3 DNA is TGTGCCAGCAGTAGGAGGGACGAGCAGTACTTC.

The table lists this clonotype with a few counts. The genes are TRBV28 and TRBJ1-2; 8 bases line up with TRBD1. CDR1 and CDR2 (germline): MDHEN, SYDVKM. The ends lost 2 bases at V and 5 bases at J; junction bases unmatched: 7. There are 15 residues in the CDR3. CDR3 DNA: TGTGCCAGCAGTTTACCGGGACAGGATTTATATGGCTACACCTTC. This codes for CASSLPGQDLYGYTF.

This rearrangement joins TRBV20-1 to TRBJ2-5; 8 bases line up with TRBD2. Germline V CDR1 and CDR2: DFQATT, SNEGSKA (reference sequence). CDR3 length: 14 residues. Losses at the gene ends were 2 bases for V and 4 bases for J; bases not matched to a gene: 6. CDR3: CSARSGTRLETQYF. CDR3 sequence (DNA): TGCAGTGCTAGATCCGGGACTAGGCTAGAGACCCAGTACTTC.

This clonotype has more than one count but fewer than ten. V gene TRBV20-1 combines with J gene TRBJ1-5, with D hard to call. The CDR3 is 12 residues long. Germline-derived CDR1 and CDR2 are DFQATT and SNEGSKA (reference sequence). Deletions cut 0 bases from V and 7 bases from J, with 7 bases between. CDR3 nucleotides: TGCAGTGCTAGAGAGGCCAGCCAGCCCCAGCATTTT. Its translation is CSAREASQPQHF.

This clonotype was found a few times. The chain joins TRBV10-3 to TRBJ1-6; perhaps TRBD1 as D (5 bases). CDR3 size: 16 residues. The germline V and J ends were trimmed by 0 bases and 7 bases, with 13 bases remaining between them. Germline CDR1 is ENHRY and CDR2 is SYGVKD. The CDR3 DNA is TGTGCCATCAGTGAGTCGCCAGGGAAGAGAAATTCACCCCTCCACTTT. This translates into CAISESPGKRNSPLHF.

This chain links TRBV25-1 with TRBJ1-6, with D perhaps TRBD1 (6 bases). The CDR3 has 14 amino acids. V lost 8 bases and J 7 bases, leaving 15 bases between the germline ends. Germline CDR1 reads MGHDK; CDR2 reads SYGVNS. The CDR3 sequence is CASLSGGLNSPLHF. As DNA, the CDR3 is TGTGCCAGCCTATCCGGGGGGCTGAATTCACCCCTCCACTTT. The complete variable domain, with remaining parts taken from reference TRBV25-1 and TRBJ1-6, reads EADIYQTPRYLVIGTGKKITLECSQTMGHDKMYWYQQDPGMELHLIHYSYGVNSTEKGDLSSESTVSRIRTEHFPLTLESARPSHTSQYLCASLSGGLNSPLHFGNGTRLTVT.

The chain recombines TRBV2 with TRBJ1-2, with D possibly matching TRBD1 (5 bases). CDR1 SNHLY and CDR2 FYNNEI come from the germline V gene. The V end was cut by 4 bases, the J end by 6 bases, with 15 bases between. This CDR3 has 14 residues. The DNA for the CDR3 is TGTGCCAGCAGTGTAGAGGGGATGGAGAATGGCTACACCTTC. Translation gives CASSVEGMENGYTF.

The chain has TRBV18 and TRBJ1-1; D gene unclear. The CDR3 runs 14 residues. Germline-derived CDR1 and CDR2 are KGHSH and LQKENI. V lost 3 bases to trimming and J lost 0 bases, with 8 bases between them. DNA of the CDR3: TGTGCCAGCTCACCGGGGAGACTGAACACTGAAGCTTTCTTT. It translates to CASSPGRLNTEAFF. The full variable domain, in which reference TRBV18 and TRBJ1-1 provide the parts outside the CDR3, is NAGVMQNPRHLVRRRGQEARLRCSPMKGHSHVYWYRQLPEEGLKFMVYLQKENIIDESGMPKERFSAEFPKEGPSILRIQQVVRGDSAAYFCASSPGRLNTEAFFGQGTRLTVV.

The rearrangement uses TRBV12-3 or TRBV12-4 and TRBJ1-2; possibly TRBD1 for D (6 bases). Trimming removed 9 bases at V and 8 bases at J, with 13 bases between. The CDR3 loop spans 11 amino acids. CDR3 bases: TGTGCCAGGGGGAGCCAGGGGGGCTACACCTTC. Protein product: CARGSQGGYTF.

J is TRBJ1-3 and V is TRBV6-5; 7 nucleotides line up with TRBD1. Looked up from germline, CDR1 is MNHEY and CDR2 is SVGAGI. V shed 4 bases and J 4 bases; nucleotides not matched to a gene: 10. The CDR3 covers 16 residues. The CDR3 protein is CASSLSTGLSGNTIYF. The CDR3, as DNA: TGTGCCAGCAGTTTATCGACAGGGCTGTCGGGAAACACCATATATTTT.

V usage is TRBV6-1 and J usage is TRBJ1-3, with D perhaps TRBD1 (5 bases). The CDR3 has 17 amino acids. Germline loops: CDR1 MNHNS, CDR2 SASEGT. Trimming pared 5 bases from V and 0 bases from J, leaving 17 bases between. CDR3 protein: CASSRARAEISGNTIYF. In nucleotides, the CDR3 is TGTGCCAGCAGTCGAGCCAGGGCCGAGATCTCTGGAAACACCATATATTTT.

This sequence joins TRBV5-5 and TRBJ1-5; D perhaps matches TRBD1 (6 bases). The CDR3 sequence is 14 residues long. Looked up from germline, CDR1 is SGHKS and CDR2 is YYEKEE (reference sequence). V lost 2 bases to trimming and J lost 4 bases, with 10 bases between them. CDR3 nucleotides: TGTGCCAGCAGCTTTATACAGGGTAATCAGCCCCAGCATTTT. Protein sequence: CASSFIQGNQPQHF. The variable domain in full, with the rest retrieved from reference TRBV5-5 and TRBJ1-5, is DAGVTQSPTHLIKTRGQQVTLRCSPISGHKSVSWYQQVLGQGPQFIFQYYEKEERGRGNFPDRFSARQFPNYSSELNVNALLLGDSALYLCASSFIQGNQPQHFGDGTRLSIL.

There are a few counts of this clonotype. The CDR3 sequence: CASSLTQSSSYGYTF. The CDR3, as DNA: TGTGCCAGCAGCTTAACGCAGTCTTCGTCCTATGGCTACACCTTC. V and J are TRBV7-9 and TRBJ1-2; no reliable D call. Trimming cost V 2 bases and J 4 bases, with 14 bases left between them. The CDR3 length is 15 residues. Germline assignment: CDR1 SEHNR and CDR2 FQNEAQ (reference sequence). The full variable domain, in which reference TRBV7-9 and TRBJ1-2 provide the parts outside the CDR3, is DTGVSQNPRHKITKRGQNVTFRCDPISEHNRLYWYRQTLGQGPEFLTYFQNEAQLEKSRLLSDRFSAERPKGSFSTLEIQRTEQGDSAMYLCASSLTQSSSYGYTFGSGTRLTVV.

This clonotype was counted a few times. The J gene is TRBJ1-1, the V gene TRBV10-1; unclear D gene. Trimming took 6 bases from V and 1 from J, leaving 6 bases between them. The CDR3 consists of 12 residues. The germline gives CDR1 WNHNN, CDR2 SYGVQD (reference sequence). The CDR3, as DNA: TGCGCCAGCAGCTCAGGGAACACTGAAGCTTTCTTT. Translating it yields CASSSGNTEAFF.

This clonotype was recorded once. The rearrangement uses TRBV5-1 and TRBJ1-1; TRBD1 is a possible D gene (5 bases). V gave up 3 bases and J gave up 11 bases, with 17 bases separating them. The length of the CDR3 is 13 residues. Germline lookup yields CDR1 SGHRS and CDR2 YFSETQ. CDR3 loop: CASSSIRDGRAFF. The CDR3 nucleotides are TGCGCCAGCAGCTCAATCCGGGACGGGAGGGCTTTCTTT.

V usage is TRBV2 and J usage is TRBJ1-5; D call uncertain. The CDR3 is made up of 15 amino acids. Germline values: CDR1 SNHLY, CDR2 FYNNEI. Trimming removed 6 bases at V and 0 bases at J, with 12 bases between. This CDR3 is CASRERIYSNQPQHF. The CDR3 region has the DNA TGTGCCAGCAGGGAGAGGATCTATAGCAATCAGCCCCAGCATTTT.